A single TCR beta chain is shown here with its context. The sample belongs to a study of blood T cell repertoires in COVID-19. As for the study in general: The samples span acute and convalescent COVID-19 from the United States, Italy and Spain. T cells, B-cell-depleted T cells, or PBMCs supplied cDNA or gDNA.

Authors' methods: Reference gene primer amplification gave nucleated cell count estimates. The table came from immunoSEQ multiplex PCR; TCRdb's copy has only in-frame clones and leaves some out. Clone size and the V and J calls come from that table; the DNA yielded D and trimming. The repertoire holds roughly 250,000 clones, with approximately 86% as singletons. The CDR3 consists of 13 residues. The germline gives CDR1 MNHEY, CDR2 SVGAGI. Trimming removed 4 bases from V and 6 bases from J; junction bases left unmatched: 2. The clonotype comes from a woman aged 55-69 years with active or convalescent COVID-19. Sequenced material: peripheral blood. The V and J genes are TRBV6-5 and TRBJ1-2, with 10 bases identical to TRBD1. This CDR3 reads CASSFGTGDGYTF. In DNA form, the CDR3 reads TGTGCCAGCAGTTTCGGGACAGGGGATGGCTACACCTTC.